These 23 T cell receptor beta chains share one sample of origin, sequenced in a study of cytomegalovirus exposure and HLA in healthy donors. Using immunoSEQ multiplex PCR, the repertoire was profiled, and TCRdb retains in-frame clones only, with some absent. Of some 66,000 clones in the sample, about 97% were seen once. The sample taken for sequencing was PBMCs. These TCRs come from a young woman in good health and CMV-seropositive.

This clone appeared a single time. This chain connects TRBV4-2 to TRBJ2-1, with TRBD1 matching 8 bases. The V gene's germline CDR1 is LGHNA and CDR2 YNFKEQ. V was pared by 1 base and J by 9 bases, with 8 bases of the junction left unmatched. This CDR3 has 15 residues. The CDR3, as DNA: TGTGCCAGCAGCCAAGGAGACAGGGGAGGCGGTGAGCAGTTCTTC. It codes for CASSQGDRGGGEQFF.

This clone has just one count. The CDR3 loop reads CASSKGAGRVRELFF. CDR3 DNA sequence: TGTGCCAGCAGCAAAGGAGCGGGAAGGGTACGGGAGCTGTTTTTT. The chain has TRBV2 and TRBJ2-2, with 7 bases fitting TRBD2. Looked up from germline, CDR1 is SNHLY and CDR2 is FYNNEI. CDR3 length: 15 residues. The trim removed 6 bases at V and 9 bases at J, leaving 13 bases unmatched.

This chain links TRBV23-1 with TRBJ2-3, with 8 bases that match TRBD2. TRBV23-1 is an ORF; its function is uncertain. J was trimmed by 5 bases and V by 0 bases; bases with no gene match: 7. The CDR3 is 16 residues long. The CDR3 loop is CASSQSRAGGLDTQYF. The DNA of the CDR3 is TGCGCCAGCAGTCAATCACGGGCGGGAGGATTAGATACGCAGTATTTT.

The chain employs TRBV5-1 and TRBJ2-3; 8 bases fit TRBD2. Germline CDR1 reads SGHRS; CDR2 reads YFSETQ. The CDR3 contains 14 residues. V was pared by 5 bases and J by 5 bases, with 7 bases of the junction left unmatched. CDR3 in amino acids: CASRRLAIEDTQYF. The CDR3 DNA reads as TGCGCCAGCAGGAGACTAGCGATTGAAGATACGCAGTATTTT.

This chain connects TRBV6-5 to TRBJ1-3; D not resolved. V lost 2 bases to trimming and J lost 4 bases, with 3 bases between them. This CDR3 contains 12 residues. The germline gives CDR1 MNHEY, CDR2 SVGAGI. CDR3 amino acids: CASSYEGNTIYF. Written as DNA, the CDR3 is TGTGCCAGCAGTTACGAGGGAAACACCATATATTTT.

DNA of the CDR3: TGTGCCAGCAGCTTAGGAAAGGGGGCCGAAAAACTGTTTTTT. Protein: CASSLGKGAEKLFF. The rearrangement links TRBV11-2 to TRBJ1-4; 7 nucleotides align to TRBD1. The CDR3 has 14 residues. V shed 1 base, J shed 8 bases, and the junction held 4 bases outside the gene matches. Germline-derived CDR1 and CDR2 are SGHAT and FQNNGV.

Here the CDR3 DNA reads TGCAGCGTTGATTCGGGACAGGTAGAAAACATTCAGTACTTC. Its protein product is CSVDSGQVENIQYF. The V and J genes are TRBV29-1 and TRBJ2-4; 8 bases map to TRBD1. Germline V gene lookup returns CDR1 SQVTM and CDR2 ANQGSEA. The length of the CDR3 is 14 residues. Trimming at V came to 3 bases and at J to 5 bases, leaving 6 bases not matched to a gene. The full variable domain, in which reference TRBV29-1 and TRBJ2-4 provide the parts outside the CDR3, is SAVISQKPSRDICQRGTSLTIQCQVDSQVTMMFWYRQQPGQSLTLIATANQGSEATYESGFVIDKFPISRPNLTFSTLTVSNMSPEDSSIYLCSVDSGQVENIQYFGAGTRLSVL.

Worth noting for this clone: At one end, the junction sequence differs from germline, possibly due to a read error. The gene calls are TRBV6-1 and TRBJ2-1; D not resolved. Germline V gene sequence: CDR1 MNHNS, CDR2 SASEGT. The CDR3 extends over 13 amino acids. CDR3 region: CASSSNSNNEQFF. Written as DNA, the CDR3 is TGTGCCAGCAGCTCGAACTCCAACAATGAGCAGTTCTTC.

The V gene is TRBV6-6, the J gene TRBJ2-3; 10 nucleotides align to TRBD1. Germline V lookup: CDR1 MNHNY, CDR2 SVGAGI (reference sequence). The CDR3 sequence is 15 residues long. Germline trimming cut 5 bases from V and 3 bases from J; bases unmatched to any gene: 5. In DNA form, the CDR3 reads TGTGCCAGCAGTACACGACAGGGGGCAACAGATACGCAGTATTTT. It is translated as CASSTRQGATDTQYF.

There are a few counts of this clone. CDR3 sequence: CASSLSAGPNEKLFF. CDR3 nucleotides: TGTGCCAGCAGCTTATCGGCAGGGCCTAATGAAAAACTGTTTTTT. J is TRBJ1-4 and V is TRBV7-9; D possibly corresponds to TRBD1 (5 bases). Between the trimmed V and J ends, which lost 2 bases and 3 bases, there was a span of 10 bases. The length of the CDR3 is 15 residues. Germline V lookup: CDR1 SEHNR, CDR2 FQNEAQ (reference sequence).

This chain connects TRBV4-2 to TRBJ2-5, with 8 nucleotides matching TRBD1. CDR1 is LGHNA, CDR2 YNFKEQ, per germline. The CDR3 runs 14 residues. Losses at the gene ends were 4 bases for V and 1 base for J; bases not matched to a gene: 2. In nucleotides, the CDR3 is TGTGCCAGCAGCCGCGGACAGGGCCAAGAGACCCAGTACTTC. It translates to CASSRGQGQETQYF.

The chain carries TRBV5-1 and TRBJ2-1; maybe TRBD1 (5 bases). V was clipped by 4 bases and J by 7 bases, with 21 bases between them. Germline V gene sequence: CDR1 SGHRS, CDR2 YFSETQ. The CDR3 runs 16 residues. The DNA for the CDR3 is TGCGCCAGCAGCCGGCGTGGGCAGGGCATGGGGAATGAGCAGTTCTTC. Its translation: CASSRRGQGMGNEQFF.

The V and J genes are TRBV6-1 and TRBJ2-7; TRBD1 agrees at 7 bases. CDR1 is MNHNS and CDR2 is SASEGT in the germline V gene. The CDR3 totals 14 residues. V lost 6 bases to trimming and J lost 2 bases; unmatched junction nucleotides: 7. The CDR3 spells CASRDPGQTYEQYF. The CDR3 DNA sequence: TGTGCCAGCAGAGACCCGGGACAGACCTACGAGCAGTACTTC.

The rearrangement joins TRBV4-2 to TRBJ2-7, with 9 bases that match TRBD2. Trimming at V came to 1 base and at J to 2 bases, leaving 6 bases not matched to a gene. This CDR3 has 16 amino acids. In germline, CDR1 is LGHNA, CDR2 YNFKEQ. The CDR3 spells CASSQAGAGGPYEQYF. The CDR3 nucleotides are TGTGCCAGCAGCCAAGCAGGCGCGGGAGGGCCCTACGAGCAGTACTTC.

The chain links TRBV30 to TRBJ2-3; perhaps TRBD2 as D (5 bases). Germline CDR1 and CDR2: GTSNPN and SVGIG (reference sequence). V was trimmed by 5 bases and J by 2 bases, leaving 8 bases between them. This CDR3 is built from 12 residues. The CDR3 protein is CAWGLITDTQYF. The CDR3 DNA sequence: TGTGCCTGGGGACTGATCACAGATACGCAGTATTTT.

V is TRBV11-2 and J is TRBJ2-5, with 8 bases aligning to TRBD1. Germline V CDR1 and CDR2: SGHAT, FQNNGV. This CDR3 has 17 residues. V gave up 0 bases and J gave up 3 bases; unmatched junction bases: 9. CDR3 loop: CASSLDGEDRVEETQYF. The CDR3 DNA reads as TGTGCCAGCAGCTTAGATGGTGAGGACAGGGTAGAAGAGACCCAGTACTTC.

The chain uses TRBV5-1 and TRBJ2-6; TRBD1 matches 9 bases. The germline gives CDR1 SGHRS, CDR2 YFSETQ. J was trimmed by 1 base and V by 4 bases; bases with no gene match: 3. The CDR3 is 16 residues long. The CDR3 nucleotides are TGCGCCAGCAGCCGGACAGGGGTGTCTGGGGCCAACGTCCTGACTTTC. Translating it yields CASSRTGVSGANVLTF.

The chain has TRBV5-1 and TRBJ2-2; 7 bases map to TRBD1. The CDR3 sequence is 17 residues long. In germline, CDR1 is SGHRS, CDR2 YFSETQ. V shed 0 bases, J shed 4 bases, and the junction held 9 bases outside the gene matches. The DNA for the CDR3 is TGCGCCAGCAGCTTGGCCTTCGAGGGGGCGAGCACCGGGGAGCTGTTTTTT. Translated: CASSLAFEGASTGELFF.

This clone came up a few times. The chain joins TRBV2 to TRBJ1-2; TRBD1 matches at 12 bases. The length of the CDR3 is 17 residues. The ends lost 7 bases at V and 0 bases at J; junction bases unmatched: 9. Germline V gives CDR1 SNHLY, CDR2 FYNNEI. CDR3 in amino acids: CASNTLGQGATNYGYTF. Written as DNA, the CDR3 is TGTGCCAGCAATACCCTGGGACAGGGGGCTACTAACTATGGCTACACCTTC.

The chain is built from TRBV28 and TRBJ2-7; TRBD1 might be the D (6 bases). CDR1 and CDR2 (germline): MDHEN, SYDVKM. V was cut by 10 bases and J by 5 bases, with 15 bases left in between. The CDR3 runs 12 residues. The CDR3 DNA reads TGTGCCACTCTCGGACAGTCAAACGAGCAGTACTTC. It is translated as CATLGQSNEQYF. Combining the CDR3 with reference TRBV28 and TRBJ2-7 gives the whole variable domain DVKVTQSSRYLVKRTGEKVFLECVQDMDHENMFWYRQDPGLGLRLIYFSYDVKMKEKGDIPEGYSVSREKKERFSLILESASTNQTSMYLCATLGQSNEQYFGPGTRLTVT.

The chain combines TRBV27 with TRBJ1-5; tentative D call: TRBD1 (6 bases). The CDR3 covers 13 residues. CDR1 MNHEY and CDR2 SMNVEV come from the germline V gene (reference sequence). V was cut by 6 bases and J by 3 bases, with 9 bases left in between. In nucleotides, the CDR3 is TGTGCCAGCAGCACAGGGACCAATCAGCCCCAGCATTTT. Amino acids: CASSTGTNQPQHF.

The chain carries TRBV6-1 and TRBJ1-5, with D possibly TRBD1 on 5 matching bases. V shed 3 bases and J shed 3 bases, with 12 bases lying between them. The CDR3 is 15 residues long. CDR1 MNHNS and CDR2 SASEGT come from the germline V gene. The CDR3 DNA follows: TGTGCCAGCAGTGACACGACAGTTTTCAATCAGCCCCAGCATTTT. This sequence encodes CASSDTTVFNQPQHF.

The chain combines TRBV7-8 with TRBJ2-5, with TRBD2 matching 10 bases. Germline V lookup: CDR1 SGHVS, CDR2 FQNEAQ. The CDR3 length is 14 residues. After removal of 4 bases from V and 5 bases from J, the junction contained 4 bases not matched to a gene. This CDR3 is CASSSDSGRETQYF. The CDR3 nucleotides read TGTGCCAGCAGCTCCGATAGCGGGAGGGAGACCCAGTACTTC.